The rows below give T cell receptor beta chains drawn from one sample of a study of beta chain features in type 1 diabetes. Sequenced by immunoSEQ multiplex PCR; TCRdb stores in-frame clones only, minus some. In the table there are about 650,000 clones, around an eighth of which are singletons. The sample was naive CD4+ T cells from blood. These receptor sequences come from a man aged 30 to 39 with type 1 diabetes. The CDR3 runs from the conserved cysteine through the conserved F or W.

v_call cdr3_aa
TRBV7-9 CASSSISGTGGKDEQFF
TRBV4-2 CASSQVSANTGELFF
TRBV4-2 CASSLVVGGTGELFF
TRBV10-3 CAISGGTENTGELFF
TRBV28 CASRRSDEQFF
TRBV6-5 CASSRGAEGEQFF
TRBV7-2 CASSLAGDNQPQHF
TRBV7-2 CASSPDYVAKNIQYF
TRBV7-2 CASSSGQGTDTQYF
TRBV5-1 CASSLGGQAYEQYF
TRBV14 CASSQGRHPYNSPLHF
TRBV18 CASSPVGGNRVYGYTF
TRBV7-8 CASSLLGNTGELFF
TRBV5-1 CASSPRDRDGYTF
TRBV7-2 CASSMTRTSYQETQYF
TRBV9 CASSSHADRATNEKLFF
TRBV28 CASSVQGTYNEQFF
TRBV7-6 CASSSGQEGAGTDTQYF
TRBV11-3 CASSSSRTDTQYF
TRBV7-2 CASSAASGETQYF
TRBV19 CATQYNRAGSRLSYTF
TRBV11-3 CASSLESIGEEQYF
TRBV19 CASTPGGGNGYTF
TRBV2 CASSLGGPYNSPLHF
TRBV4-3 CASSQDWSFSGNTIYF
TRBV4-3 CASSQRPRGAGANVLTF
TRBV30 CAWSVPGQVVNQPQHF
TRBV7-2 CASSFSAGVPPEQYF
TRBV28 CASSSTDPSGANVLTF
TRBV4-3 CASSQTSGGVTDTQYF
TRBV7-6 CASSLAGQGQLNEQFF
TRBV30 CAWSKMPSYEQYF
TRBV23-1 CASSQSQLAGFNEQFF
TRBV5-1 CASSLTGNTGELFF
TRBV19 CASNSVDTQYF
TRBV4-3 CASSQRLPPDTQYF
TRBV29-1 CSAYRFNTEAFF
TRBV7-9 CASSGQQNRAGELFF
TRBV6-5 CASKHERGGTDTQYF
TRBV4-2 CASSQDYAPSGANVLTF
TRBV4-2 CASSQDRGLSTDTQYF
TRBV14 CASSQVGGLNTGELFF
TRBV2 CASSKQGSGANVLTF
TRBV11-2 CASSRGGEEQFF
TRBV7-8 CASSPPRDHNSPLHF
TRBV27 CASRKSSGGANVYSYNEQFF
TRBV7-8 CASSLAGGLGGEQFF
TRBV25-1 CASGRYNEQFF
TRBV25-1 CASSHIGQQNSNYGYTF
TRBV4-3 CASSSRDNEQFF
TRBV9 CASSPTSWGPVRPQHF
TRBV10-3 CAISGYIAGDTDTQYF